Ten or more counts support the clone carrying this T cell receptor (beta chain). What it recognizes is unknown. The data are from a study of blood T cells in healthy people across ages. Study findings and constraints: Donors of long life had a larger count of naive CD4+ cells and greater diversity than aged donors.

Together with a sample-barcoded 5' primer, a J-beta primer mix was included in a second PCR lasting roughly 6 to 12 cycles. The authors tagged each cDNA molecule using a template-switch adaptor with 12 random nucleotides. Each CDR3 protein gets one entry after TCRdb re-called the 5' RACE reads with MiXCR. The repertoire holds roughly 800,000 distinct CDR3 sequences, around 36% seen once, with over 10% in the top ten. The receptor was isolated from a man younger than 35 in good health. Input material: blood.

CDR3 sequence reads: CASSTTNSDTQYF. The CDR3 coding sequence is TGTGCCAGCAGTACAACAAATTCAGATACGCAGTATTTT. The J gene is TRBJ2-3, the V gene TRBV12-3 or TRBV12-4; D is unresolved. Trimming left V 5 bases short and J 4 bases short, with 10 bases between. The CDR3 length is 13 residues.